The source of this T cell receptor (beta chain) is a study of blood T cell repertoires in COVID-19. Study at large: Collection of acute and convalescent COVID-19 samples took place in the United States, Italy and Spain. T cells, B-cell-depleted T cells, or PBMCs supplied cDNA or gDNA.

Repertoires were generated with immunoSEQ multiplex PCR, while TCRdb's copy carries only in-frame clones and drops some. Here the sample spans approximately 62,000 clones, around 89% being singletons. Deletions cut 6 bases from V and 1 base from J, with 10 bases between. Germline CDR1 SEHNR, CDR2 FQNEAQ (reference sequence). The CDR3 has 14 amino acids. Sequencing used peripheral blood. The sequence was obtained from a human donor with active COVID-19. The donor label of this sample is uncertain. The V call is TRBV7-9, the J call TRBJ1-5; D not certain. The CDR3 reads CASSLSTSNQPQHF. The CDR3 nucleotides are TGTGCCAGCAGTTTGAGTACGAGCAATCAGCCCCAGCATTTT.